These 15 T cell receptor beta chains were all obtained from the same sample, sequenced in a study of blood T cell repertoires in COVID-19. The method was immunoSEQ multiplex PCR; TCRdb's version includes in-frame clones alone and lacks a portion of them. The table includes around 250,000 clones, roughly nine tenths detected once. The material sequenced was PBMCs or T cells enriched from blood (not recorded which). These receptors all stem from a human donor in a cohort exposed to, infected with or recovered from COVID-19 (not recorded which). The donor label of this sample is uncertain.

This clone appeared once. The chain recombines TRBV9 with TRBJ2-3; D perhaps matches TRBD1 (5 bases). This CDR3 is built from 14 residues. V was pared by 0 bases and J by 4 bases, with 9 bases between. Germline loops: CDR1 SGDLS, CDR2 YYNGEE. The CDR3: CASSVAQGADTQYF. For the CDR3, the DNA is TGTGCCAGCAGCGTAGCCCAGGGCGCAGATACGCAGTATTTT.

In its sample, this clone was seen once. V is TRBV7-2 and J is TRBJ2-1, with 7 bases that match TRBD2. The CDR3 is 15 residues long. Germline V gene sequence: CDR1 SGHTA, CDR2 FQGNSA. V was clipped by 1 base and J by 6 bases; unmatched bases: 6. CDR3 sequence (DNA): TGTGCCAGCAGCTTAGTCGGACTAGGATTCAATGAGCAGTTCTTC. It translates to CASSLVGLGFNEQFF.

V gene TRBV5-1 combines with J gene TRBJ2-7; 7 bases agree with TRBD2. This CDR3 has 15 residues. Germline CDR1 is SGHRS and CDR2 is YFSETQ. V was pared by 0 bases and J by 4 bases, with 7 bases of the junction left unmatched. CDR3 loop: CASSLDASGLYEQYF. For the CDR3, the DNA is TGCGCCAGCAGCTTGGACGCTAGCGGATTATACGAGCAGTACTTC.

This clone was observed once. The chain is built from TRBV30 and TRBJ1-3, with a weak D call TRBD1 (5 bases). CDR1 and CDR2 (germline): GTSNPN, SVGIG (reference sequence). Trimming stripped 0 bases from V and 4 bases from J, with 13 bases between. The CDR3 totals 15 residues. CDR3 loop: CAWSVLVGPGNTIYF. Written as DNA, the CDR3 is TGTGCCTGGAGTGTACTCGTGGGGCCCGGAAACACCATATATTTT.

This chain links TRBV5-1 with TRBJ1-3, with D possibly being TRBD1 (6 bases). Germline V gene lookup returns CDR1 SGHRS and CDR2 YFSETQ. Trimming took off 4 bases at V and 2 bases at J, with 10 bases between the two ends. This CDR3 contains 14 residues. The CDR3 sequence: CASSQGLPGNTIYF. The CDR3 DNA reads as TGCGCCAGCAGCCAGGGGCTCCCTGGAAACACCATATATTTT.

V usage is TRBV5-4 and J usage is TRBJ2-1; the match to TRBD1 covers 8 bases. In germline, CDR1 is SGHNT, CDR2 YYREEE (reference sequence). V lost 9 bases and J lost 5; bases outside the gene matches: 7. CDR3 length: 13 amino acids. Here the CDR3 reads CATLDRGNNEQFF. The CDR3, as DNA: TGTGCCACCTTAGACAGGGGTAACAATGAGCAGTTCTTC.

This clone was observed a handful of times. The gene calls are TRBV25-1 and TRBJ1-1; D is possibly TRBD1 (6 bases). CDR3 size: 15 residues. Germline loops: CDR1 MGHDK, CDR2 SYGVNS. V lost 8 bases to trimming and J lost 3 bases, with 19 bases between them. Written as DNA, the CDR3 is TGTGCCAGCTCCAAGTCCACTGCAGGGGACACTGAAGCTTTCTTT. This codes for CASSKSTAGDTEAFF. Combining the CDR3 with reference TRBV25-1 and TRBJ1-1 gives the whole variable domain EADIYQTPRYLVIGTGKKITLECSQTMGHDKMYWYQQDPGMELHLIHYSYGVNSTEKGDLSSESTVSRIRTEHFPLTLESARPSHTSQYLCASSKSTAGDTEAFFGQGTRLTVV.

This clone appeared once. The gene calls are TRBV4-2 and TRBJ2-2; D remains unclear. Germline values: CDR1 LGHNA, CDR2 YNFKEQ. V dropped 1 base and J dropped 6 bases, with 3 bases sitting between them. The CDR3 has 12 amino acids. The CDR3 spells CASSQVSGELFF. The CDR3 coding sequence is TGTGCCAGCAGCCAAGTCTCCGGGGAGCTGTTTTTT.

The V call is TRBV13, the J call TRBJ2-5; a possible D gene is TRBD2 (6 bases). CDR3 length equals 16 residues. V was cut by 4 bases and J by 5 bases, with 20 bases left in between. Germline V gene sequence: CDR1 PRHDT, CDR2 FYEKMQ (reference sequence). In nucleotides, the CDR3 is TGTGCCAGCAGCTCCTTCGGACCGGGGGTTATGGAGACCCAGTACTTC. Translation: CASSSFGPGVMETQYF. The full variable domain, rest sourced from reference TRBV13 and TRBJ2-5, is AAGVIQSPRHLIKEKRETATLKCYPIPRHDTVYWYQQGPGQDPQFLISFYEKMQSDKGSIPDRFSAQQFSDYHSELNMSSLELGDSALYFCASSSFGPGVMETQYFGPGTRLLVL.

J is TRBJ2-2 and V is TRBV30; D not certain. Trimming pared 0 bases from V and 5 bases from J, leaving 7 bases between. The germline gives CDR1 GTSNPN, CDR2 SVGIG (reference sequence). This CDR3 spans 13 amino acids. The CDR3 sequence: CAWSVAGTGELFF. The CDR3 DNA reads TGTGCCTGGAGTGTAGCCGGGACCGGGGAGCTGTTTTTT.

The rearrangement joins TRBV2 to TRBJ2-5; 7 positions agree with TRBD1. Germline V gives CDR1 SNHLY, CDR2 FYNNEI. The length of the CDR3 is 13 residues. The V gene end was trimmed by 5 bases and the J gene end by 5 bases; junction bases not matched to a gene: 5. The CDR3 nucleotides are TGTGCCAGCAGTAGGCAGGGGGAGGAGACCCAGTACTTC. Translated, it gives CASSRQGEETQYF.

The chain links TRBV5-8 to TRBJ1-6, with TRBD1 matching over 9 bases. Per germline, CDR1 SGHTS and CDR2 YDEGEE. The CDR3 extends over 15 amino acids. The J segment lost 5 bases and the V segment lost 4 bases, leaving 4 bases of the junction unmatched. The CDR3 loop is CASSGTGKDNSPLHF. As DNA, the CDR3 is TGTGCCAGCAGCGGGACAGGGAAGGATAATTCACCCCTCCACTTT.

The CDR3 DNA reads TGTGCCAGCAGTCCCGGGGGGTTCCGACAGGGGGCCAGGGACTACACCTTC. It yields the protein CASSPGGFRQGARDYTF. The chain couples TRBV6-6 to TRBJ1-2; 10 bases fit TRBD1. V shed 5 bases, J shed 10 bases, and the junction held 19 bases outside the gene matches. The CDR3 spans 17 residues. Germline V gene data show CDR1 as MNHNY and CDR2 as SVGAGI (reference sequence).

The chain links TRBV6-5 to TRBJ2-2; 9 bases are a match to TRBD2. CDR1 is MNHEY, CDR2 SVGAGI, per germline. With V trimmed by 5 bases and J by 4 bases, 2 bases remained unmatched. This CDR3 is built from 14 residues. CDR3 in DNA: TGTGCCAGCAGTCCGCGGGAGGGCACCGGGGAGCTGTTTTTT. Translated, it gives CASSPREGTGELFF.

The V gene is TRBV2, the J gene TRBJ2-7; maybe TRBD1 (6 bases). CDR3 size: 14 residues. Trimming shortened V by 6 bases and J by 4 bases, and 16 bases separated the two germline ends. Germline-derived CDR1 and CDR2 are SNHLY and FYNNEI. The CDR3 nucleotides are TGTGCCAGCAGGCGTTCAGGGGCATCTTACGAGCAGTACTTC. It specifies CASRRSGASYEQYF.